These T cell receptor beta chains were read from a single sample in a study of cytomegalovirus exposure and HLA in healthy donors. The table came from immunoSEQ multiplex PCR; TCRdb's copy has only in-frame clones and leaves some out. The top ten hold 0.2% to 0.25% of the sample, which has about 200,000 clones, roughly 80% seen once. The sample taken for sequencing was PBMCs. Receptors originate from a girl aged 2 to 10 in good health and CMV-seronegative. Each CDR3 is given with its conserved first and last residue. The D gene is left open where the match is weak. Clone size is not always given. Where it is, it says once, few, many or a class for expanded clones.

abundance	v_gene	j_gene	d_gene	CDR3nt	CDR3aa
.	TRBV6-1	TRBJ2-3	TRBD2	TGTGCCAGCAGTGGACGTACTAGCGGGGGAAAACCTAGCACAGATACGCAGTATTTT	CASSGRTSGGKPSTDTQYF
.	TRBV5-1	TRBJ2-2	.	TGCGCCAGCAGCTTGGCTGGCCAGGGGACCGGGGAGCTGTTTTTT	CASSLAGQGTGELFF
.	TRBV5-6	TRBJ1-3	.	TGTGCCAGCAGCCCCGGGGGACCTGGAAACACCATATATTTT	CASSPGGPGNTIYF
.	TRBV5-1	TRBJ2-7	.	TGCGCCAGCAGGAGGGAATCAGGTGGGGTCTACGAGCAGTACTTC	CASRRESGGVYEQYF
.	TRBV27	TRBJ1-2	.	TGTGCCAGCAGTTTTGCAGCTAACTATGGCTACACCTTC	CASSFAANYGYTF
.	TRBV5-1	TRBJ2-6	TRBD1	TGCGCCAGCAGCTTAGGGACAGGGGTCTCTGGGGCCAACGTCCTGACTTTC	CASSLGTGVSGANVLTF
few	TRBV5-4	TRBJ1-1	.	TGTGCCAGCAGCTTGGACCACAGGGCCGCGAACACTGAAGCTTTCTTT	CASSLDHRAANTEAFF
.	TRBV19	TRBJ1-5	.	TGTGCCAGTAGCCCGCGGGGCAGGGACTATCAGCCCCAGCATTTT	CASSPRGRDYQPQHF
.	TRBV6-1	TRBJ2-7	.	TGTGCCAGCAGTGAACTTTCAAACGGGGTCTCCTACGAGCAGTACTTC	CASSELSNGVSYEQYF
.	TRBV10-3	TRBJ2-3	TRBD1	TGTGCCATCAGTGACGCCGGGACAGGGACAGATACGCAGTATTTT	CAISDAGTGTDTQYF
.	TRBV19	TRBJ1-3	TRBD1	TGTGCCAGTAGTATTCACAGGGGCCGCTCTGGAAACACCATATATTTT	CASSIHRGRSGNTIYF
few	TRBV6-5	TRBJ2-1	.	TGTGCCAGCAGTTACTCGGGGCCGGCCTACAATGAGCAGTTCTTC	CASSYSGPAYNEQFF
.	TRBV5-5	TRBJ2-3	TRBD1	TGTGCCAGCAGCTTAGGGACAGTTTTTCCAGATACGCAGTATTTT	CASSLGTVFPDTQYF
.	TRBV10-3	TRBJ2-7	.	TGTGCCATCAGTGGCTACACAGGGCCGCCCGAGCAGTACTTC	CAISGYTGPPEQYF
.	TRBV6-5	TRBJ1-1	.	TGTGCCAGCAGTCCCGCGGGCACTGAAGCTTTCTTT	CASSPAGTEAFF
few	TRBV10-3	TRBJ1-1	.	TGTGCCATCAGTGAGTCGAGGGCGCAGGGGGAAGCTTTCTTT	CAISESRAQGEAFF
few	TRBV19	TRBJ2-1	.	TGTGCCAGTAGTATCGGACCTAGCGACAGTCTCTTC	CASSIGPSDSLF
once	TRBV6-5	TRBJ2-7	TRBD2	TGTGCCAGCAGTTACGGGCGGGGGGGGAGCTACGAGCAGTACTTC	CASSYGRGGSYEQYF
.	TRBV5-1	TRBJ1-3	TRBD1	TGCGCCAGCAGCCGCACAGGGGACTCTGGAAACACCATATATTTT	CASSRTGDSGNTIYF
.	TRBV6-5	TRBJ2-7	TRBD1	TGTGCCAGCAGTTATGTCCAGGGGGCATCGTACGAGCAGTACTTC	CASSYVQGASYEQYF
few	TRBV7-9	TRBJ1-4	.	TGTGCCAGCGGGCCCGGTAATGGTGAAAAACTGTTTTTT	CASGPGNGEKLFF
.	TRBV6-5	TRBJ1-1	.	TGTGCCACCTCCCAGGGGTTGGGTAACACTGAAGCTTCCTTT	CATSQGLGNTEASF
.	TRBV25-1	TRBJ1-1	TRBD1	TGTGCCAGCCTTCCTGATACAGGGGCAGGCACTGAAGCTTTCTTT	CASLPDTGAGTEAFF
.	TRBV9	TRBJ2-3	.	TGTGCCAGCAGCGTCGGCGGGGACCTCGACACAGATACGCAGTATTTT	CASSVGGDLDTDTQYF
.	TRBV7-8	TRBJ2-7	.	TGTGCCAGCAGCCCCGGAGAGGTCTACGAGCAGTACTTC	CASSPGEVYEQYF
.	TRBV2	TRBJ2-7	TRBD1	TGTGCCAGCAGTAGTCCGGGACAGGGGGCTGCGGGCGAGCAGTACTTC	CASSSPGQGAAGEQYF
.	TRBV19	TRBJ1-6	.	TGTGCCAGTAGTTCTCGGGGAGGGAATTCACCCCTCCACTTT	CASSSRGGNSPLHF
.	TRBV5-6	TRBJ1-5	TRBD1	TGTGCCAGCAGCTTGGGACAGGGAGTTCCCCAGCATTTT	CASSLGQGVPQHF
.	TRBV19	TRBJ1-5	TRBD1	TGTGCCAGTTCTCGCCGGGACAGGAATCAGCCCCAGCATTTT	CASSRRDRNQPQHF
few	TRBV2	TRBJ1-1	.	TGTGCCAGCAGTGCGGGGGGCGCGCGTATCGCTGAAGCTTTCTTT	CASSAGGARIAEAFF
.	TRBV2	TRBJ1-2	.	TGTGCCAGCAGCGTTGACAGGAACTATGGCTACACCTTC	CASSVDRNYGYTF